Following are 15 T cell receptor beta chains from one sample sequenced in a study of blood T cell repertoires in COVID-19. Produced via immunoSEQ multiplex PCR; TCRdb's table is partial and in-frame only. This sample yields some 96,000 clones, of which more than 85% are seen a single time; around 7.2% belongs to the top ten. Sample: peripheral blood. These receptors all stem from a man aged 30 to 45 in a cohort sampled during active COVID-19.

This chain links TRBV7-2 with TRBJ1-2; D gene unclear. Germline values: CDR1 SGHTA, CDR2 FQGNSA. The CDR3 has 16 amino acids. Trimming removed 1 base at V and 5 bases at J, with 17 bases between. The CDR3 loop reads CASSLVANQNPYGYTF. CDR3 DNA sequence: TGTGCCAGCAGCTTAGTAGCGAACCAGAATCCTTATGGCTACACCTTC.

This clone has a handful of counts. V gene TRBV18 combines with J gene TRBJ1-6; 8 positions agree with TRBD1. V lost 1 base to trimming and J lost 7 bases; unmatched junction nucleotides: 12. This CDR3 comprises 18 residues. Germline V CDR1 and CDR2: KGHSH, LQKENI. The CDR3 sequence is CASSPRDRGGTMNSPLHF. The CDR3 DNA reads TGTGCCAGCTCACCACGAGACAGGGGTGGAACTATGAATTCACCCCTCCACTTT.

This clone was observed once. The chain employs TRBV6-2 or TRBV6-3 and TRBJ2-7; D is ambiguous. Trimming cost V 4 bases and J 3 bases, with 4 bases left between them. Germline loops: CDR1 MNHEY, CDR2 SVGEGT. The CDR3 is made up of 11 amino acids. Written as DNA, the CDR3 is TGTGCCAGCAGTTTTATCTACGAGCAGTACTTC. Translated, it gives CASSFIYEQYF.

The rearrangement links TRBV27 to TRBJ1-4, with TRBD1 matching over 7 bases. The germline V gene has CDR1 MNHEY and CDR2 SMNVEV (reference sequence). V shed 2 bases, J shed 7 bases, and the junction held 1 base outside the gene matches. The CDR3 has 13 amino acids. CDR3 nucleotides: TGTGCCAGCAGTTTACCAGGGGGTGAAAAACTGTTTTTT. It yields the protein CASSLPGGEKLFF.

The chain employs TRBV2 and TRBJ1-1; D remains unclear. CDR1 is SNHLY, CDR2 FYNNEI, per germline. The CDR3 has 14 residues. The V and J ends lost 4 bases and 5 bases respectively, with 14 bases between them. The CDR3 nucleotides are TGTGCCAGCAGTGTTATCGAGGGAAGGACTGAAGCTTTCTTT. This translates into CASSVIEGRTEAFF.

The chain has TRBV5-1 and TRBJ2-3; D is perhaps TRBD1 (5 bases). CDR3 length: 18 residues. The germline CDR1 and CDR2 sequences are SGHRS and YFSETQ. V lost 0 bases and J lost 2, with 19 bases in between. CDR3 DNA: TGCGCCAGCAGCTTGGACGGAGTTAGGGGATCCCCCACAGATACGCAGTATTTT. Translating it yields CASSLDGVRGSPTDTQYF.

The genes are TRBV7-2 and TRBJ1-1, with 9 bases identical to TRBD1. Trimming cost V 5 bases and J 4 bases; bases outside gene matches: 8. CDR1 is SGHTA and CDR2 is FQGNSA in the germline V gene. The CDR3 has 15 residues. CDR3 sequence (DNA): TGTGCCAGCAGCGCTGGGACAGGGTTTGGCACTGAAGCTTTCTTT. Amino acids: CASSAGTGFGTEAFF.

The V and J genes are TRBV11-2 and TRBJ1-4; D remains unclear. Germline CDR1 is SGHAT and CDR2 is FQNNGV. This CDR3 region has 16 residues. The V end was cut by 5 bases, the J end by 8 bases, with 21 bases between. CDR3 region: CASSPKIDGPGEKLFF. For the CDR3, the DNA is TGTGCCAGCAGCCCTAAAATTGACGGCCCGGGAGAAAAACTGTTTTTT.

This chain uses TRBV5-5 with TRBJ1-1; 9 bases fit TRBD1. Germline CDR1 is SGHKS and CDR2 is YYEKEE (reference sequence). This CDR3 has 16 residues. Losses at the gene ends were 0 bases for V and 7 bases for J; bases not matched to a gene: 10. The CDR3 protein is CASSLETGTGRGEAFF. DNA of the CDR3: TGTGCCAGCAGCTTGGAGACGGGGACAGGGCGGGGTGAAGCTTTCTTT.

CDR3 region: CASSQDRNTGELFF. The CDR3, as DNA: TGTGCCAGCAGTCAAGACAGGAACACCGGGGAGCTGTTTTTT. The rearrangement joins TRBV6-2 or TRBV6-3 to TRBJ2-2, with D possibly TRBD1 on 5 matching bases. Per germline, CDR1 MNHEY and CDR2 SVGEGT. Trimming left V 5 bases short and J 1 base short, with 8 bases between. CDR3 length: 14 residues.

The chain couples TRBV5-1 to TRBJ1-3, with D possibly matching TRBD1 (5 bases). V gave up 0 bases and J gave up 5 bases, with 6 bases separating them. This CDR3 comprises 13 residues. Germline loops: CDR1 SGHRS, CDR2 YFSETQ. The CDR3 nucleotides read TGCGCCAGCAGCTTGGGGGGCCGAAACACCATATATTTT. It yields the protein CASSLGGRNTIYF.

V gene TRBV6-6 combines with J gene TRBJ2-1, with D perhaps matching TRBD2 (5 bases). Trimming took 2 bases from V and 8 from J, leaving 13 bases between them. The CDR3 has 14 residues. Looked up from germline, CDR1 is MNHNY and CDR2 is SVGAGI (reference sequence). The CDR3 is CASSYSVTRDEQFF. The CDR3, as DNA: TGTGCCAGCAGTTACAGCGTTACGCGGGATGAGCAGTTCTTC.

J is TRBJ2-1 and V is TRBV5-1; tentatively, D is TRBD2 (5 bases). The CDR3 covers 12 residues. Germline lookup yields CDR1 SGHRS and CDR2 YFSETQ. V was trimmed by 5 bases and J by 8 bases, leaving 11 bases between them. In DNA form, the CDR3 reads TGCGCCAGCAGTGGAGCCGGGGATGAGCAGTTCTTC. Protein product: CASSGAGDEQFF.

The genes are TRBV2 and TRBJ2-7, with 10 bases lining up with TRBD2. V trimming: 6 bases; J trimming: 2 bases; junction bases outside the gene matches: 7. The CDR3 covers 15 residues. CDR1 is SNHLY, CDR2 FYNNEI, per germline. CDR3 loop: CASRRGLANAYEQYF. The CDR3 nucleotides read TGTGCCAGCAGGAGGGGACTAGCGAATGCCTACGAGCAGTACTTC. Full variable domain (remainder filled in from reference TRBV2 and TRBJ2-7): EPEVTQTPSHQVTQMGQEVILRCVPISNHLYFYWYRQILGQKVEFLVSFYNNEISEKSEIFDDQFSVERPDGSNFTLKIRSTKLEDSAMYFCASRRGLANAYEQYFGPGTRLTVT.

The chain is built from TRBV3-1 (or the pseudogene TRBV3-2) and TRBJ2-7; D possibly corresponds to TRBD2 (5 bases). The CDR3 length is 12 residues. Germline-derived CDR1 and CDR2 are LGHDT and YNNKEL (reference sequence). V lost 2 bases, J lost 6 bases, and 8 bases lay in between. For the CDR3, the DNA is TGTGCCAGCAGCCAAATCCGGGGCGAGCAGTACTTC. Its translation is CASSQIRGEQYF.